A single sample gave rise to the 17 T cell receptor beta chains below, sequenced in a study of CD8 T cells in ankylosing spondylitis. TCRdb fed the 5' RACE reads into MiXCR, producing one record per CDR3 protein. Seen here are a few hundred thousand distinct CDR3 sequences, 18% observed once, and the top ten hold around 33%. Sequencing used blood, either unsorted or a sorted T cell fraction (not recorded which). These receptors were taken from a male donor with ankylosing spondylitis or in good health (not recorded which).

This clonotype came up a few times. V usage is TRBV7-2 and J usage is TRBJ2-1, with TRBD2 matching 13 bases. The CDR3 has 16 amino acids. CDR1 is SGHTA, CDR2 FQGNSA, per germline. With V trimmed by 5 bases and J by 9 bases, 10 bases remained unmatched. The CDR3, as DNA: TGTGCCAGCAGCATCACACTAGCGGGAGGGCCGAGTGAGCAGTTCTTC. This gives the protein CASSITLAGGPSEQFF.

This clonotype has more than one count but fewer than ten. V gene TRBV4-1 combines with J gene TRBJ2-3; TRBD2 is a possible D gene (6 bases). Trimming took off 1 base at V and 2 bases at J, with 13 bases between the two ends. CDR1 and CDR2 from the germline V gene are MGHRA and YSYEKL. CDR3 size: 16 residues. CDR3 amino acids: CASSQVSPSATDTQYF. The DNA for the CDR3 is TGCGCCAGCAGCCAAGTGAGCCCTAGCGCCACAGATACGCAGTATTTT.

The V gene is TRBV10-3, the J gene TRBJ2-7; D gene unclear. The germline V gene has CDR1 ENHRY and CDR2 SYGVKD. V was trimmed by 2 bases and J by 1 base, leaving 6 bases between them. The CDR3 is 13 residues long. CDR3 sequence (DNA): TGTGCCATCAGTGAGGACATTTCCTACGAGCAGTACTTC. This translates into CAISEDISYEQYF.

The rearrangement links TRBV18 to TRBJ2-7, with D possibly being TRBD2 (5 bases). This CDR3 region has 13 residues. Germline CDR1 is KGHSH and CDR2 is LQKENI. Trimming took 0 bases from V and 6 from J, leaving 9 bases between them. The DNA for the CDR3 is TGTGCCAGCTCACCACCGCGAGGGCTCGAGCAGTACTTC. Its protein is CASSPPRGLEQYF.

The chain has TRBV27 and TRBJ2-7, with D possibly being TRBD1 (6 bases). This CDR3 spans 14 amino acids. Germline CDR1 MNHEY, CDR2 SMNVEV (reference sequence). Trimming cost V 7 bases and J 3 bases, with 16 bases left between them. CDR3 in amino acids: CASMQTGLYYEQYF. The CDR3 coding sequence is TGTGCCAGCATGCAAACAGGGCTGTACTACGAGCAGTACTTC.

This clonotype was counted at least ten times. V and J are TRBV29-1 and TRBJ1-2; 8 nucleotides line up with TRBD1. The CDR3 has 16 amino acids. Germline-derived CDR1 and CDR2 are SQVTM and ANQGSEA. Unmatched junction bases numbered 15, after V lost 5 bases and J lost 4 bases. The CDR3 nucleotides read TGCAGCGTTATCCCTTCAGGACAGGGTATCGGCTATGGCTACACCTTC. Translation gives CSVIPSGQGIGYGYTF.

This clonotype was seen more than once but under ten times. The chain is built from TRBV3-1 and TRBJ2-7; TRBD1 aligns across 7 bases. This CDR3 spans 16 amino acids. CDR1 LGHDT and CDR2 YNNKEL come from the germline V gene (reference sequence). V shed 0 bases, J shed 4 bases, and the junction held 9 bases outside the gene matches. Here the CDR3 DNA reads TGTGCCAGCAGCCAAGAATTTGGTGACAGGGTTTACGAGCAGTACTTC. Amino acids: CASSQEFGDRVYEQYF.

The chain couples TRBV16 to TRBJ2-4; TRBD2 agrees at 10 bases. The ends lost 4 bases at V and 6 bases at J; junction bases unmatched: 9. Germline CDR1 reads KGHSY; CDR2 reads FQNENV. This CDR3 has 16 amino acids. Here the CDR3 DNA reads TGTGCCAGCAGCCCCTCCACGAGCGGGAGGGGAAACATTCAGTACTTC. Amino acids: CASSPSTSGRGNIQYF. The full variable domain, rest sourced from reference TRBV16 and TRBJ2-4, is GEEVAQTPKHLVRGEGQKAKLYCAPIKGHSYVFWYQQVLKNEFKFLISFQNENVFDETGMPKERFSAKCLPNSPCSLEIQATKLEDSAVYFCASSPSTSGRGNIQYFGAGTRLSVL.

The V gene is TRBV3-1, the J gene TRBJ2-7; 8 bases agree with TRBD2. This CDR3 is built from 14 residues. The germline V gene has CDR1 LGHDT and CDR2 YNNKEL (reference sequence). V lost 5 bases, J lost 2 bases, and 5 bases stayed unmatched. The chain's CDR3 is CASSAGGGAYEQYF. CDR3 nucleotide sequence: TGTGCCAGCAGCGCGGGAGGCGGGGCCTACGAGCAGTACTTC.

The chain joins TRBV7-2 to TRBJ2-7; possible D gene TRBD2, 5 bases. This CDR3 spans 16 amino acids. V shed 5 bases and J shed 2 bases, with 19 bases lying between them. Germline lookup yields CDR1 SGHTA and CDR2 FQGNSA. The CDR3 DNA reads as TGTGCCAGCAGCCCCCCCGCGGACTTGTGGGCCTACGAGCAGTACTTC. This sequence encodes CASSPPADLWAYEQYF. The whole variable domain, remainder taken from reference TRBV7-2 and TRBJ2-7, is GAGVSQSPSNKVTEKGKDVELRCDPISGHTALYWYRQSLGQGLEFLIYFQGNSAPDKSGLPSDRFSAERTGGSVSTLTIQRTQQEDSAVYLCASSPPADLWAYEQYFGPGTRLTVT.

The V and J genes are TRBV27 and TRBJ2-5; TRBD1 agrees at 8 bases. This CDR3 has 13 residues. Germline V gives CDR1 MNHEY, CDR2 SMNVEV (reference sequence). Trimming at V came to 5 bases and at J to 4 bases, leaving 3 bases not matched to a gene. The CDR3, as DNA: TGTGCCAGCAGTCAGCAGGGGGCAGAGACCCAGTACTTC. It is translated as CASSQQGAETQYF.

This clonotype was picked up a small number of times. The CDR3 nucleotides read TGTGCCAGCAGCTTCCTACAAGGAACACTTACCGGCTACACCTTC. Protein sequence: CASSFLQGTLTGYTF. The rearrangement joins TRBV13 to TRBJ1-2; D unresolved. Deletions cut 3 bases from V and 8 bases from J, with 19 bases between. The CDR3 is made up of 15 amino acids. Germline CDR1 is PRHDT and CDR2 is FYEKMQ (reference sequence).

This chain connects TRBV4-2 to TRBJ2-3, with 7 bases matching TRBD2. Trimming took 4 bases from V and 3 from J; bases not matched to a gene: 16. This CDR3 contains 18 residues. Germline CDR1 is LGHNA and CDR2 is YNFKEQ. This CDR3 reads CASSLPHSASGPTDTQYF. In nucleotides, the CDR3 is TGTGCCAGCAGCCTCCCACATTCGGCTAGCGGACCTACAGATACGCAGTATTTT.

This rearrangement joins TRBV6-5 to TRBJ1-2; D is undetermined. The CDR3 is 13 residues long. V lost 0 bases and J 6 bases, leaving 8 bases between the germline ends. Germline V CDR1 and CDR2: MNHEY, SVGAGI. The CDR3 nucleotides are TGTGCCAGCAGTTACTCGAGGGTTAATGGCTACACCTTC. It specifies CASSYSRVNGYTF.

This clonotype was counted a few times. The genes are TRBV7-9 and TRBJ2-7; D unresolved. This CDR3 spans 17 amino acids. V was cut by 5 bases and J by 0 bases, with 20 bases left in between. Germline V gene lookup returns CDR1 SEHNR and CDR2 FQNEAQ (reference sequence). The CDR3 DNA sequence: TGTGCCAGCAGCCCCCCCCCCTCCCAGCACAGCTCCTACGAGCAGTACTTC. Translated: CASSPPPSQHSSYEQYF.

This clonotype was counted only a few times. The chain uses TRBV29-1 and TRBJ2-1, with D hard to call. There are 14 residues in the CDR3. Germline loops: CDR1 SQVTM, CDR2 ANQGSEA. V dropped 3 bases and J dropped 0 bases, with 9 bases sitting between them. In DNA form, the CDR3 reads TGCAGCGTTGAGGACCCCAGCTCCTACAATGAGCAGTTCTTC. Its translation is CSVEDPSSYNEQFF.

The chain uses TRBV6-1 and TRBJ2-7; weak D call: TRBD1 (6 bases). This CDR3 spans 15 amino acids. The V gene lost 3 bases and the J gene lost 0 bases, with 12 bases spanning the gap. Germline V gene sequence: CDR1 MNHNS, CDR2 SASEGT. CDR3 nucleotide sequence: TGTGCCAGCAGTGACAGGGGATTGCACTCCTACGAGCAGTACTTC. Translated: CASSDRGLHSYEQYF.